Sequencing of this TCR beta chain was carried out in a study of shared clonotypes between healthy human individuals. Background on the study: Researchers assigned three CD4 naive, three CD4 memory, two CD8 naive and one CD8 memory plate to each donor.

V gave up 2 bases and J gave up 1 base, with 12 bases separating them. This CDR3 region has 15 residues. Germline loops: CDR1 MGHRA, CDR2 YSYEKL. CD45RO-negative, CCR7-positively selected cells formed the naive CD8 fraction, excluding terminally differentiated effector memory CD45RA+ cells. Clones were read by immunoSEQ multiplex PCR, and TCRdb kept only the in-frame ones, dropping some. In the table there are about 580,000 clones, roughly 98% of which are singletons. The material sequenced was naive CD8+ T cells sorted from blood. This clonotype was sampled from a man aged 25 to 45 in good health. The chain is built from TRBV4-1 and TRBJ2-7; D gene unclear. The CDR3 bases are TGCGCCAGCAGCCAAAAAGAAACTGGGTCCTACGAGCAGTACTTC. Amino acids: CASSQKETGSYEQYF.